Below, one T cell receptor (beta chain) is given with its context. Its matching antigen is unknown. Sequencing was performed with immunoSEQ multiplex PCR; in TCRdb, only in-frame clones are kept and a portion is missing. The table has approximately 150,000 clones, more than 70% seen once. V trimming: 2 bases; J trimming: 4 bases; junction bases outside the gene matches: 8. The germline V gene has CDR1 MDHEN and CDR2 SYDVKM. The CDR3 is 16 residues long. These data come from a study of T cell responses to AZD1222 COVID-19 vaccine. Study results and caveats: At baseline, seropositivity was found in only a handful of AZD1222 recipients. Unmutated variant regions are reportedly the target of nearly half of TCRs that are spike-specific.

Material: peripheral blood, obtained 28 days after the second AZD1222 dose. The genes are TRBV28 and TRBJ1-5; TRBD1 agrees at 7 bases. The receptor was derived from an adult who received the AZD1222 COVID-19 vaccine. CDR3 bases: TGTGCCAGCAGTTTAGATGGCAGGGGGTCTAATCAGCCCCAGCATTTT. It codes for CASSLDGRGSNQPQHF. The full variable domain, in which reference TRBV28 and TRBJ1-5 provide the parts outside the CDR3, is DVKVTQSSRYLVKRTGEKVFLECVQDMDHENMFWYRQDPGLGLRLIYFSYDVKMKEKGDIPEGYSVSREKKERFSLILESASTNQTSMYLCASSLDGRGSNQPQHFGDGTRLSIL.